The 18 T cell receptor beta chains listed next were all sequenced from one sample in a study of blood T cell repertoires in COVID-19. Sequencing used immunoSEQ multiplex PCR; TCRdb keeps in-frame clones, though not all of them. Here the sample spans some 140,000 clones, approximately 81% being singletons. The sample consisted of PBMCs or T cells enriched from blood (not recorded which). The source of these receptors is a man aged 35 to 55 with acute COVID-19.

The chain has TRBV4-1 and TRBJ1-2, with D unclear. Germline CDR1 and CDR2: MGHRA and YSYEKL. The V end was cut by 4 bases, the J end by 9 bases, with 15 bases between. The CDR3 is 13 residues long. The CDR3 spells CASSRGEEDRYTF. The CDR3 region has the DNA TGCGCCAGCAGCCGCGGGGAGGAGGATCGCTACACCTTC.

This chain joins TRBV2 and TRBJ2-7; no clear D. The CDR3 loop spans 14 amino acids. Germline CDR1 reads SNHLY; CDR2 reads FYNNEI. Deletions cut 6 bases from V and 0 bases from J, with 12 bases between. The CDR3 reads CASRNLVTSYEQYF. The CDR3 DNA reads as TGTGCCAGCAGAAATCTAGTTACCTCCTACGAGCAGTACTTC.

V is TRBV19 and J is TRBJ1-6; weak D call: TRBD1 (5 bases). The CDR3 has 14 residues. CDR1 is LNHDA and CDR2 is SQIVND in the germline V gene (reference sequence). Trimming took off 5 bases at V and 10 bases at J, with 15 bases between the two ends. CDR3: CASSFYSGASPLHF. DNA of the CDR3: TGTGCCAGTAGTTTTTACAGCGGGGCCTCACCCCTCCACTTT.

The chain employs TRBV28 and TRBJ2-7, with 9 bases that match TRBD2. The trim removed 8 bases at V and 3 bases at J, leaving 8 bases unmatched. The CDR3 totals 14 residues. Germline V gives CDR1 MDHEN, CDR2 SYDVKM. Written as DNA, the CDR3 is TGTGCCAGCTTAGCGGCTAGCGGGAACTACGAGCAGTACTTC. Protein sequence: CASLAASGNYEQYF.

The rearrangement joins TRBV6-1 to TRBJ2-1; a weak D match, TRBD2 (5 bases). Looked up from germline, CDR1 is MNHNS and CDR2 is SASEGT. The V end was cut by 3 bases, the J end by 15 bases, with 15 bases between. The CDR3 is 12 amino acids. The CDR3 loop is CASSDPTRGRFF. The CDR3 coding sequence is TGTGCCAGCAGTGACCCTACTCGAGGGCGGTTCTTC.

V usage is TRBV19 and J usage is TRBJ2-1, with 8 bases that match TRBD2. From germline, CDR1 is LNHDA and CDR2 SQIVND (reference sequence). This CDR3 comprises 16 residues. Germline trimming cut 3 bases from V and 5 bases from J; bases unmatched to any gene: 9. The CDR3 here is CASSMGVSGDDNEQFF. The CDR3 DNA reads as TGTGCCAGTAGTATGGGGGTTAGCGGGGATGACAATGAGCAGTTCTTC. The full variable domain, completed using reference TRBV19 and TRBJ2-1, is DGGITQSPKYLFRKEGQNVTLSCEQNLNHDAMYWYRQDPGQGLRLIYYSQIVNDFQKGDIAEGYSVSREKKESFPLTVTSAQKNPTAFYLCASSMGVSGDDNEQFFGPGTRLTVL.

The gene calls are TRBV18 and TRBJ1-1; TRBD1 might be the D (5 bases). V shed 6 bases and J shed 5 bases, with 19 bases lying between them. Germline values: CDR1 KGHSH, CDR2 LQKENI. CDR3 size: 15 residues. CDR3 region: CASSPDGGGRTEAFF. CDR3 sequence (DNA): TGTGCCAGCTCCCCCGACGGGGGGGGGAGGACTGAAGCTTTCTTT.

V gene TRBV20-1 combines with J gene TRBJ2-1; D possibly corresponds to TRBD1 (6 bases). Looked up from germline, CDR1 is DFQATT and CDR2 is SNEGSKA (reference sequence). The CDR3 sequence is 11 residues long. The V end lost 4 bases, the J end lost 9 bases, and 10 bases lay between the germline ends. The CDR3 nucleotides read TGCAGTGCTAACAGGGTCTTTGAGCAGTTCTTC. Residues: CSANRVFEQFF.

The chain recombines TRBV6-2 or TRBV6-3 with TRBJ1-5, with D perhaps TRBD1 (6 bases). This CDR3 region has 16 residues. The ends were cut back, 1 base at V and 3 bases at J, with 13 bases in the middle. Germline CDR1 reads MNHEY; CDR2 reads SVGEGT. The CDR3 region has the DNA TGTGCCAGCAGTTACTACAGGGCAGGGTTCAATCAGCCCCAGCATTTT. Its translation is CASSYYRAGFNQPQHF.

This rearrangement joins TRBV19 to TRBJ1-5; D is unresolved. This CDR3 contains 15 residues. Germline V gene sequence: CDR1 LNHDA, CDR2 SQIVND (reference sequence). Trimming stripped 3 bases from V and 4 bases from J, with 13 bases between. The CDR3 region is CASSMGRSANQPQHF. DNA for the CDR3: TGTGCCAGTAGTATGGGCAGGTCGGCTAATCAGCCCCAGCATTTT.

This chain connects TRBV28 to TRBJ1-5, with unresolved D. Looked up from germline, CDR1 is MDHEN and CDR2 is SYDVKM. Between the trimmed V and J ends, which lost 6 bases and 4 bases, there was a span of 16 bases. This CDR3 contains 15 residues. The CDR3 sequence is CASRKISGENQPQHF. Written as DNA, the CDR3 is TGTGCCAGCAGAAAAATATCAGGCGAGAATCAGCCCCAGCATTTT.

The chain has TRBV4-3 and TRBJ2-7, with D perhaps TRBD2 (5 bases). This CDR3 contains 17 residues. Trimming left V 0 bases short and J 5 bases short, with 20 bases between. Looked up from germline, CDR1 is LGHNA and CDR2 is YSLEER. CDR3 residues: CASSQESAGSNVDEQYF. CDR3 nucleotides: TGCGCCAGCAGCCAAGAGAGTGCGGGCTCCAACGTCGACGAGCAGTACTTC.

The gene calls are TRBV28 and TRBJ2-7; tentatively, D is TRBD2 (5 bases). The CDR3 totals 14 residues. Germline lookup yields CDR1 MDHEN and CDR2 SYDVKM. The germline V and J ends were trimmed by 7 bases and 7 bases, with 20 bases remaining between them. For the CDR3, the DNA is TGTGCCAGCAACCCGGACCCGCGGGTGATTGAGCAGTACTTC. This encodes CASNPDPRVIEQYF.

The chain recombines TRBV7-8 with TRBJ2-1, with 7 bases identical to TRBD2. Germline lookup yields CDR1 SGHVS and CDR2 FQNEAQ. V shed 5 bases, J shed 10 bases, and the junction held 11 bases outside the gene matches. CDR3 size: 14 residues. CDR3 nucleotides: TGTGCCAGCAGCATTGAGGGTCGGGGAGGGGAGCAGTTCTTC. Translation gives CASSIEGRGGEQFF.

The chain employs TRBV5-1 and TRBJ1-4; D call uncertain. The CDR3 has 15 amino acids. V gave up 0 bases and J gave up 7 bases, with 13 bases separating them. Germline lookup yields CDR1 SGHRS and CDR2 YFSETQ. The CDR3 region is CASSLAVTEGEKLFF. The CDR3 region has the DNA TGCGCCAGCAGCTTGGCTGTGACGGAGGGTGAAAAACTGTTTTTT. Full variable domain (rest looked up from reference TRBV5-1 and TRBJ1-4): KAGVTQTPRYLIKTRGQQVTLSCSPISGHRSVSWYQQTPGQGLQFLFEYFSETQRNKGNFPGRFSGRQFSNSRSEMNVSTLELGDSALYLCASSLAVTEGEKLFFGSGTQLSVL.

The chain has TRBV5-4 and TRBJ2-1; TRBD1 agrees at 7 bases. The junction had 6 bases not matched to a gene; V was cut back by 4 bases and J by 5 bases. The germline gives CDR1 SGHNT, CDR2 YYREEE (reference sequence). The CDR3 sequence is 14 residues long. The CDR3 loop is CASSRDRMNNEQFF. The CDR3 region has the DNA TGTGCCAGCAGCCGGGACAGAATGAACAATGAGCAGTTCTTC. The full variable domain, its missing parts supplied by reference TRBV5-4 and TRBJ2-1, is ETGVTQSPTHLIKTRGQQVTLRCSSQSGHNTVSWYQQALGQGPQFIFQYYREEENGRGNFPPRFSGLQFPNYSSELNVNALELDDSALYLCASSRDRMNNEQFFGPGTRLTVL.

This clone was recorded only once. The rearrangement joins TRBV19 to TRBJ1-1, with D perhaps matching TRBD1 (6 bases). V lost 4 bases and J 5 bases, leaving 14 bases between the germline ends. The CDR3 loop spans 14 amino acids. The germline gives CDR1 LNHDA, CDR2 SQIVND (reference sequence). The CDR3 spells CASSTLRGATEAFF. In DNA, the CDR3 is TGTGCCAGTAGTACTCTGCGGGGGGCTACTGAAGCTTTCTTT. Complete variable domain (other parts from reference TRBV19 and TRBJ1-1): DGGITQSPKYLFRKEGQNVTLSCEQNLNHDAMYWYRQDPGQGLRLIYYSQIVNDFQKGDIAEGYSVSREKKESFPLTVTSAQKNPTAFYLCASSTLRGATEAFFGQGTRLTVV.

This clone has only a few counts. This chain connects TRBV28 to TRBJ2-3, with 8 bases identical to TRBD2. Germline trimming cut 1 base from V and 0 bases from J; bases unmatched to any gene: 3. CDR1 and CDR2 (germline): MDHEN, SYDVKM. CDR3 length: 16 amino acids. CDR3 amino acids: CASSLSASGSTDTQYF. In nucleotides, the CDR3 is TGTGCCAGCAGTTTATCCGCTAGCGGGAGCACAGATACGCAGTATTTT.